The next 25 T cell receptor beta chains were all read from a single sample in a study of blood T cell repertoires in COVID-19. Only in-frame clones appear in the TCRdb table, and some are missing; sequencing was by immunoSEQ multiplex PCR. The table shows some 68,000 clones, with about 88% occurring only once. The source material was peripheral blood. The receptors derive from a man aged 50 to 59 with active COVID-19.

The rearrangement links TRBV7-9 to TRBJ2-3, with 12 bases lining up with TRBD2. The CDR3 runs to 16 residues. CDR1 is SEHNR and CDR2 is FQNEAQ in the germline V gene (reference sequence). Unmatched junction bases numbered 4, after V lost 1 base and J lost 5 bases. For the CDR3, the DNA is TGTGCCAGCAGCTTAGAACTAGCGGGGGGAGTAGATACGCAGTATTTT. It yields the protein CASSLELAGGVDTQYF.

This chain joins TRBV6-6 and TRBJ1-5, with a tentative D call TRBD1 (5 bases). The CDR3 spans 14 residues. Trimming took 1 base from V and 4 from J, leaving 8 bases between them. CDR1 and CDR2 (germline): MNHNY, SVGAGI (reference sequence). The CDR3 DNA reads as TGTGCCAGCAGTTACTGGGGGGAGAATCAGCCCCAGCATTTT. Translation: CASSYWGENQPQHF.

The rearrangement joins TRBV6-5 to TRBJ2-7; no reliable D call. Deletions cut 6 bases from V and 3 bases from J, with 6 bases between. The germline V gene encodes CDR1 MNHEY and CDR2 SVGAGI. The CDR3 extends over 11 amino acids. CDR3 in amino acids: CASRNSYEQYF. In DNA form, the CDR3 reads TGTGCCAGCAGGAACAGCTACGAGCAGTACTTC.

V usage is TRBV11-2 and J usage is TRBJ1-4, with unresolved D. Germline CDR1 is SGHAT and CDR2 is FQNNGV. The CDR3 contains 11 residues. Trimming removed 4 bases from V and 7 bases from J, with 4 bases in between. The chain's CDR3 is CASSSGEKLFF. CDR3 DNA: TGTGCCAGCAGCTCGGGTGAAAAACTGTTTTTT.

V gene TRBV3-1 (or the pseudogene TRBV3-2) combines with J gene TRBJ1-4, with 7 bases identical to TRBD1. Germline CDR1 and CDR2: LGHDT and YNNKEL (reference sequence). V lost 1 base and J lost 8; bases outside the gene matches: 7. The CDR3 length is 15 residues. In nucleotides, the CDR3 is TGTGCCAGCAGCCAAGCGAAAGGGGGCCGGGAAAAACTGTTTTTT. Translation: CASSQAKGGREKLFF.

The chain combines TRBV10-2 with TRBJ1-4, with TRBD1 matching over 7 bases. This CDR3 is built from 13 residues. Trimming at V came to 7 bases and at J to 3 bases, leaving 2 bases not matched to a gene. Germline V gives CDR1 WSHSY, CDR2 SAAADI. CDR3 bases: TGCGCCAGCACGGGGACAGCTAATGAAAAACTGTTTTTT. Amino acid sequence: CASTGTANEKLFF.

This clone is a singleton in its sample. This chain links TRBV25-1 with TRBJ1-6; 9 positions match TRBD1. In germline, CDR1 is MGHDK, CDR2 SYGVNS. J gave up 0 bases and V 4 bases, and 7 bases lay outside the gene matches. The CDR3 loop spans 18 amino acids. The CDR3 reads CASSGDRAQSSYNSPLHF. The CDR3 bases are TGTGCCAGCAGTGGGGACAGGGCCCAAAGCTCCTATAATTCACCCCTCCACTTT.

This clone has only one observation. The CDR3 DNA sequence: TGTGCCAGCAGCTTAAAGGCGGATAGCGGGGGGGCGCTCCAGGCCTACAATGAGCAGTTCTTC. Protein sequence: CASSLKADSGGALQAYNEQFF. The chain couples TRBV13 to TRBJ2-1; 11 bases align to TRBD2. Germline V gene data show CDR1 as PRHDT and CDR2 as FYEKMQ (reference sequence). V lost 2 bases to trimming and J lost 2 bases; unmatched junction nucleotides: 17. This CDR3 spans 21 amino acids.

The rearrangement joins TRBV7-9 to TRBJ1-4; 7 bases match TRBD1. Per germline, CDR1 SEHNR and CDR2 FQNEAQ (reference sequence). This CDR3 is 12 amino acids long. The ends lost 1 base at V and 13 bases at J; junction bases unmatched: 3. CDR3 coding DNA: TGTGCCAGCAGCTTAGGTGGGACAGCACTGTTTTTT. Its translation: CASSLGGTALFF.

This chain uses TRBV12-2 with TRBJ2-7; TRBD1, the table's D call, lacks a check against the DNA. TRBV12-2 has pseudogene status. The CDR3 extends over 17 amino acids. The CDR3 nucleotides read TGTGCAAGTCGCTTAGCTGGACAGGGCGAAATTACCTACGAGCAGTACTTC. Encoded protein: CASRLAGQGEITYEQYF.

This chain connects TRBV5-5 to TRBJ2-5, with TRBD1 identical over 10 bases. This CDR3 has 13 amino acids. The V segment lost 5 bases and the J segment 3 bases; nucleotides outside the gene matches: 1. Germline CDR1 and CDR2: SGHKS and YYEKEE (reference sequence). CDR3 loop: CASSGTGEETQYF. The CDR3 bases are TGTGCCAGCAGTGGGACAGGGGAAGAGACCCAGTACTTC.

This chain joins TRBV6-1 and TRBJ2-3; 12 bases align to TRBD2. Germline V gene data show CDR1 as MNHNS and CDR2 as SASEGT. This CDR3 region has 22 residues. The trim removed 1 base at V and 0 bases at J, leaving 17 bases unmatched. The chain's CDR3 is CASSEVGTGLAGGKQSTDTQYF. CDR3 coding DNA: TGTGCCAGCAGTGAAGTTGGGACTGGTCTAGCGGGGGGGAAGCAGAGCACAGATACGCAGTATTTT.

V usage is TRBV19 and J usage is TRBJ1-2; 10 bases fit TRBD1. Germline CDR1 and CDR2: LNHDA and SQIVND (reference sequence). Trimming took 3 bases from V and 5 from J; bases not matched to a gene: 3. This CDR3 is built from 14 residues. CDR3 sequence (DNA): TGTGCCAGTAGTATCCGGGACAGGGGATATGGCTACACCTTC. It is translated as CASSIRDRGYGYTF.

V usage is TRBV4-1 and J usage is TRBJ1-2; D ambiguous. Germline CDR1 reads MGHRA; CDR2 reads YSYEKL. V lost 1 base and J 8 bases, leaving 5 bases between the germline ends. This CDR3 region has 11 residues. In nucleotides, the CDR3 is TGCGCCAGCAGCCAAGGAGCAGGCTACACCTTC. It encodes CASSQGAGYTF.

This clone was seen a few times. The CDR3 DNA reads TGTGCCAGCAGGGGACAGAGGGATTACTATGGCTACACCTTC. Translated: CASRGQRDYYGYTF. V is TRBV6-5 and J is TRBJ1-2, with TRBD1 identical over 7 bases. Germline V gene lookup returns CDR1 MNHEY and CDR2 SVGAGI. This CDR3 comprises 14 residues. Trimming at V came to 6 bases and at J to 3 bases, leaving 7 bases not matched to a gene.

This clone appeared once. V usage is TRBV5-1 and J usage is TRBJ1-5; 12 nucleotides agree with TRBD1. Germline V CDR1 and CDR2: SGHRS, YFSETQ. V dropped 4 bases and J dropped 6; count of bases not matched to a gene: 8. This CDR3 region has 16 residues. This CDR3 reads CASSPDGGQGAQPQHF. The CDR3 DNA reads as TGCGCCAGCAGCCCGGATGGGGGACAGGGGGCTCAGCCCCAGCATTTT.

The chain employs TRBV29-1 and TRBJ2-7, with TRBD1 matching over 7 bases. Germline values: CDR1 SQVTM, CDR2 ANQGSEA. The CDR3 is 12 amino acids. With 5 bases clipped from V and 3 bases from J, the junction kept 4 bases outside the gene matches. The CDR3 region has the DNA TGCAGCGTTTCTCCAGGGGGCTACGAGCAGTACTTC. It encodes CSVSPGGYEQYF.

J is TRBJ1-1 and V is TRBV7-2; TRBD1 aligns across 7 bases. The CDR3 consists of 15 residues. Germline CDR1 is SGHTA and CDR2 is FQGNSA. After removal of 5 bases from V and 5 bases from J, the junction contained 11 bases not matched to a gene. Here the CDR3 reads CASSPRQGSRTEAFF. CDR3 nucleotides: TGTGCCAGCAGCCCCAGACAGGGTTCGCGGACTGAAGCTTTCTTT.

The J gene is TRBJ2-3, the V gene TRBV19; TRBD2 might be the D (6 bases). V gave up 1 base and J gave up 4 bases, with 6 bases separating them. This CDR3 has 13 residues. CDR1 is LNHDA, CDR2 SQIVND, per germline (reference sequence). The DNA of the CDR3 is TGTGCCAGTAGTATAGCGGGGGCAGATACGCAGTATTTT. This gives the protein CASSIAGADTQYF.

The CDR3 is CASSLPGSPLHF. The CDR3, as DNA: TGTGCCAGCAGCCTCCCCGGTTCACCCCTCCACTTT. The chain employs TRBV3-1 (or the pseudogene TRBV3-2) and TRBJ1-6; D unclear. V was clipped by 4 bases and J by 9 bases, with 7 bases between them. Germline V lookup: CDR1 LGHDT, CDR2 YNNKEL (reference sequence). The CDR3 covers 12 residues.

The CDR3 region is CASGNFEWAGYTF. In DNA form, the CDR3 reads TGTGCTAGTGGAAACTTCGAGTGGGCCGGCTACACCTTC. The chain combines TRBV12-5 with TRBJ1-2; D is unclear. V lost 6 bases to trimming and J lost 8 bases, with 16 bases between them. The CDR3 is 13 amino acids. CDR1 is LGHNT and CDR2 is FRNRAP in the germline V gene. Drawing the rest from reference TRBV12-5 and TRBJ1-2, the complete variable domain is DARVTQTPRHKVTEMGQEVTMRCQPILGHNTVFWYRQTMMQGLELLAYFRNRAPLDDSGMPKDRFSAEMPDATLATLKIQPSEPRDSAVYFCASGNFEWAGYTFGSGTRLTVV.

The chain is built from TRBV7-3 and TRBJ1-2, with 10 bases that match TRBD1. CDR1 and CDR2 from the germline V gene are SGHTA and FQGTGA. The V gene end was trimmed by 8 bases and the J gene end by 7 bases; junction bases not matched to a gene: 10. The CDR3 is 14 residues long. The CDR3 DNA follows: TGTGCCAGCTCCGGACAGGGGGTAATGGTTGGCTACACCTTC. Residues: CASSGQGVMVGYTF.

CDR3: CASSSRTSGGASAGADTQYF. CDR3 sequence (DNA): TGCGCCAGCAGCTCGCGGACTAGCGGGGGGGCGAGTGCAGGGGCAGATACGCAGTATTTT. This chain links TRBV4-1 with TRBJ2-3; 15 bases agree with TRBD2. The CDR3 runs to 20 residues. CDR1 is MGHRA and CDR2 is YSYEKL in the germline V gene. After removal of 5 bases from V and 4 bases from J, the junction contained 16 bases not matched to a gene.

In its sample, this clone was seen once. This chain joins TRBV10-3 and TRBJ1-5; D is undetermined. Germline loops: CDR1 ENHRY, CDR2 SYGVKD. Deletions cut 4 bases from V and 1 base from J, with 11 bases between. CDR3 length: 15 residues. CDR3 in amino acids: CAISARTGSNQPQHF. DNA for the CDR3: TGTGCCATCAGTGCCAGGACGGGGAGCAATCAGCCCCAGCATTTT.

This chain uses TRBV5-6 with TRBJ2-1, with D hard to call. Trimming took 4 bases from V and 7 from J, leaving 21 bases between them. The CDR3 spans 16 residues. The germline gives CDR1 SGHDT, CDR2 YYEEEE. Written as DNA, the CDR3 is TGTGCCAGCAGCCCGGTCGGTGAGCCTTCTGAGAATGAGCAGTTCTTC. This encodes CASSPVGEPSENEQFF.